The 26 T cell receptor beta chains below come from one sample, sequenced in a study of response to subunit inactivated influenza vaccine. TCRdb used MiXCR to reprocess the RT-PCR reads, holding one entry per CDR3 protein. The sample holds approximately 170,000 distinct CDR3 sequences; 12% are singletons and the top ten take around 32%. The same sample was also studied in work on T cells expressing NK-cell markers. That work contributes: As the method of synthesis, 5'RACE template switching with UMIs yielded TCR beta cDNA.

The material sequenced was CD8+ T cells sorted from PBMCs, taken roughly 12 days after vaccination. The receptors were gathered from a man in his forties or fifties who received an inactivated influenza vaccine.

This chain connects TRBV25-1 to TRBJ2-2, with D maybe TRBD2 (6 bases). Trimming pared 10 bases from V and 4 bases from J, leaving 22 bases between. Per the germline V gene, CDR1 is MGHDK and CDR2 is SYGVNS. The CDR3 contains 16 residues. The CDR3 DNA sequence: TGTGCCATGAGCCTCGGACTCGCGGGACTCACCGGGGAGCTGTTTTTT. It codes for CAMSLGLAGLTGELFF.

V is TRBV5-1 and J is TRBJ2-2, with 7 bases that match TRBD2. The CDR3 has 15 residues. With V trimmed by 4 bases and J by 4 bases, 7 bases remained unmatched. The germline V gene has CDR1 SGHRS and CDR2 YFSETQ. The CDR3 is CASSGGGSLTGELFF. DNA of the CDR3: TGCGCCAGCAGCGGGGGGGGTTCCCTCACCGGGGAGCTGTTTTTT.

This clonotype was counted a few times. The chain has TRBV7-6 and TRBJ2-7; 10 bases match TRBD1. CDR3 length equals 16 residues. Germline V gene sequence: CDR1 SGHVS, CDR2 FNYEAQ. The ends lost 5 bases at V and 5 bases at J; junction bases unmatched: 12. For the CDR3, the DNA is TGTGCCAGCAGCGTCCTGACAGGGGGCGTCATCGACGAGCAGTACTTC. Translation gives CASSVLTGGVIDEQYF. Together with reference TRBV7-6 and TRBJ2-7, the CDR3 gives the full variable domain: GAGVSQSPRYKVTKRGQDVALRCDPISGHVSLYWYRQALGQGPEFLTYFNYEAQQDKSGLPNDRFSAERPEGSISTLTIQRTEQRDSAMYRCASSVLTGGVIDEQYFGPGTRLTVT.

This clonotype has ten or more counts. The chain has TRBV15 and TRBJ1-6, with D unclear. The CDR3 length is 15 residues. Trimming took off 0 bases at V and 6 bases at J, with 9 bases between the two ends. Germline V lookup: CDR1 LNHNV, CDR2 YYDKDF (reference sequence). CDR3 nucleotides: TGTGCCACCAGCAGAGATAGGCAGCCTAATTCACCCCTCCACTTT. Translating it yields CATSRDRQPNSPLHF.

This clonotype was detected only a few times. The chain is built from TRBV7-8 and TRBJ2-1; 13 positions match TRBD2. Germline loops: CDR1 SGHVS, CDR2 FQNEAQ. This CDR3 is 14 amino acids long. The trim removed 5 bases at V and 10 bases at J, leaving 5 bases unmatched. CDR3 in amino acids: CASSQTSGGREQFF. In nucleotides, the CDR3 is TGTGCCAGCAGCCAGACTAGCGGGGGGCGCGAGCAGTTCTTC.

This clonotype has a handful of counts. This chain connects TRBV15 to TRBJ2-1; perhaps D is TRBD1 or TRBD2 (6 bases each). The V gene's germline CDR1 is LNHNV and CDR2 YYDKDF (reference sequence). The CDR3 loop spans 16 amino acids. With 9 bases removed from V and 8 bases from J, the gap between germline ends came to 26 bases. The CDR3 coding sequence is TGTGCCACTACCGGTAGCGGTAACGGGGGCTGGGATGAGCAGTTCTTC. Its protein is CATTGSGNGGWDEQFF.

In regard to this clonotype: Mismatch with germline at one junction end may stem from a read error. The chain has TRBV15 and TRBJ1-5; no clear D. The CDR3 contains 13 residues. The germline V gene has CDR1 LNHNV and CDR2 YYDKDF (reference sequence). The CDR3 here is CATTLGINQPQQF. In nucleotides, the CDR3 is TGTGCCACCACCCTGGGGATAAATCAGCCCCAGCAATTT.

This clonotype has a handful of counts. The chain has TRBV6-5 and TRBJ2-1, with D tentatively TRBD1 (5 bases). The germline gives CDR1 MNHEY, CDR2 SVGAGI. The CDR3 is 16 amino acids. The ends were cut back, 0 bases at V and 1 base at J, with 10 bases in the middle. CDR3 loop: CASSYSLAGSYNEQFF. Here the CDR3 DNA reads TGTGCCAGCAGTTACTCCCTTGCAGGGTCCTACAATGAGCAGTTCTTC.

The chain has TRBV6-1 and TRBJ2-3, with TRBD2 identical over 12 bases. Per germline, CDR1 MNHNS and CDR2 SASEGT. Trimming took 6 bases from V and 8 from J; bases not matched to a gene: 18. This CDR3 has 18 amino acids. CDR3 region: CASRETRLLAGGLGTQYF. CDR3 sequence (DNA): TGTGCCAGCAGGGAGACCCGATTACTAGCGGGGGGTTTAGGTACGCAGTATTTT.

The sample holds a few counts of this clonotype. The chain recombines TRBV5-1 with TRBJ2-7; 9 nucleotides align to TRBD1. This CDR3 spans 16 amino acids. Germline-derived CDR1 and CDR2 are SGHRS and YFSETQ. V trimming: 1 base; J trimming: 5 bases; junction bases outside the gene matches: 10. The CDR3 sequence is CASSLPDRGYSDEQYF. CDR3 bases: TGCGCCAGCAGCTTGCCCGACAGGGGGTATTCGGACGAGCAGTACTTC.

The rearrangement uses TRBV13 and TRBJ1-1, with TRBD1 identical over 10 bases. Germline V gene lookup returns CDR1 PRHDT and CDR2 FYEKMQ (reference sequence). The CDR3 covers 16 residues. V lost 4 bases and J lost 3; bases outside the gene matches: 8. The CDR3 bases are TGTGCCAGCAGCTCACCCTCCGGGACAGGGGACACTGAAGCTTTCTTT. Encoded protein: CASSSPSGTGDTEAFF.

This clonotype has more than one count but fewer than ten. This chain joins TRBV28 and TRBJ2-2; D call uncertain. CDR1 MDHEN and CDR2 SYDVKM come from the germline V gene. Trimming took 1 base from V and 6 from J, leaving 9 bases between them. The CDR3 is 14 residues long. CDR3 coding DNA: TGTGCCAGCAGTTTATCCGGGTTAGCCGGGGAGCTGTTTTTT. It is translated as CASSLSGLAGELFF.

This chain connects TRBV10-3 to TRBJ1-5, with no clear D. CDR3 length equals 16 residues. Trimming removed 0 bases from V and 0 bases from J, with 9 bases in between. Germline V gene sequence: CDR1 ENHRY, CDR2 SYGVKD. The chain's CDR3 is CAISESTPYSNQPQHF. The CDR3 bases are TGTGCCATCAGTGAGTCGACACCTTATAGCAATCAGCCCCAGCATTTT.

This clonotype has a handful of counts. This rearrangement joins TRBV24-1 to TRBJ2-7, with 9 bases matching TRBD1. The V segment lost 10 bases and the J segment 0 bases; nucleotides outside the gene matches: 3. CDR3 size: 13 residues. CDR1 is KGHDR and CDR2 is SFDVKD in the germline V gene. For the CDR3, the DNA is TGTGCCACTGGGACAGGGAGCTCCTACGAGCAGTACTTC. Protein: CATGTGSSYEQYF.

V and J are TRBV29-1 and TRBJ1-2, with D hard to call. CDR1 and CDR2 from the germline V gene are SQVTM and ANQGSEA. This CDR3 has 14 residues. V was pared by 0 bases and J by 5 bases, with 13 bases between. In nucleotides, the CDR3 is TGCAGCGTTGAAGAAACAGCTTCGAATTATGGCTACACCTTC. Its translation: CSVEETASNYGYTF.

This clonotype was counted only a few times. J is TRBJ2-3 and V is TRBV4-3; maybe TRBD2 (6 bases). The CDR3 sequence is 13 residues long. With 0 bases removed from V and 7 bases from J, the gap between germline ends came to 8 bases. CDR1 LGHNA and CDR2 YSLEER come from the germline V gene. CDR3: CASSQEEGNTQYF. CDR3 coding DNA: TGCGCCAGCAGCCAAGAGGAGGGAAATACGCAGTATTTT.

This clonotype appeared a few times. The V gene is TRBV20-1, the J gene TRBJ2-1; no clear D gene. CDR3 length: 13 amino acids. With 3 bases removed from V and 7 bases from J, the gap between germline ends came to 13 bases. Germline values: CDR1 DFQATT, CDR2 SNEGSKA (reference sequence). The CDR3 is CSASVGLGNEQFF. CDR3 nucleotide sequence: TGCAGTGCTAGTGTCGGCCTGGGGAATGAGCAGTTCTTC.

Written as DNA, the CDR3 is TGTGCCAGCAGCTCATTCCTCCTAGCGGGGACCAATGAGCAGTTCTTC. Amino acids: CASSSFLLAGTNEQFF. V gene TRBV3-1 combines with J gene TRBJ2-1; 9 nucleotides agree with TRBD2. Germline assignment: CDR1 LGHDT and CDR2 YNNKEL (reference sequence). With 5 bases clipped from V and 6 bases from J, the junction kept 11 bases outside the gene matches. This CDR3 contains 16 residues.

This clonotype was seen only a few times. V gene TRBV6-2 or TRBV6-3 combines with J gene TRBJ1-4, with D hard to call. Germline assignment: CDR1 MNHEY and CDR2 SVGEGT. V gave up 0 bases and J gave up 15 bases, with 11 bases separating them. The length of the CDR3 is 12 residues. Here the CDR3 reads CASSYSNSDMFF. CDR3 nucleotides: TGTGCCAGCAGTTACTCGAACAGCGACATGTTTTTT.

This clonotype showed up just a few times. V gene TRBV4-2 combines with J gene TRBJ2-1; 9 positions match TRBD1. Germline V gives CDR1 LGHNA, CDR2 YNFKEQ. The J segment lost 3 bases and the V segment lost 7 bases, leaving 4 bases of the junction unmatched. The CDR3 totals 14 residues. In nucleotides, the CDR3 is TGTGCCAGCACGGGACAGGGCTTCTACAATGAGCAGTTCTTC. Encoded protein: CASTGQGFYNEQFF.

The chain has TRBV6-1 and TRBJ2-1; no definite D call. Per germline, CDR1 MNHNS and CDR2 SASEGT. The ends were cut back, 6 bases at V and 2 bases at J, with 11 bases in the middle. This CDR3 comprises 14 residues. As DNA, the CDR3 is TGTGCCAGCAGCCCCGGGTCAACCTACAATGAGCAGTTCTTC. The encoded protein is CASSPGSTYNEQFF.

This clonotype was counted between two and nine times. The CDR3 loop is CASSAMYWDGYTF. CDR3 DNA: TGTGCCAGCAGCGCAATGTACTGGGATGGCTACACCTTC. This chain joins TRBV9 and TRBJ1-2; no reliable D call. Trimming took 3 bases from V and 6 from J, leaving 12 bases between them. Germline CDR1 is SGDLS and CDR2 is YYNGEE. The CDR3 loop spans 13 amino acids. Full variable domain (outside the CDR3, taken from reference TRBV9 and TRBJ1-2): DSGVTQTPKHLITATGQRVTLRCSPRSGDLSVYWYQQSLDQGLQFLIQYYNGEERAKGNILERFSAQQFPDLHSELNLSSLELGDSALYFCASSAMYWDGYTFGSGTRLTVV.

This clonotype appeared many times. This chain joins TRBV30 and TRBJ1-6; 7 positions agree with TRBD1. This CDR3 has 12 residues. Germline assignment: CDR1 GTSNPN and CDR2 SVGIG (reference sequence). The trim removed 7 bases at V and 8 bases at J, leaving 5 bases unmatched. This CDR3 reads CASDREDSPLHF. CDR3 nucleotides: TGTGCCTCCGACAGGGAGGATTCACCCCTCCACTTT.

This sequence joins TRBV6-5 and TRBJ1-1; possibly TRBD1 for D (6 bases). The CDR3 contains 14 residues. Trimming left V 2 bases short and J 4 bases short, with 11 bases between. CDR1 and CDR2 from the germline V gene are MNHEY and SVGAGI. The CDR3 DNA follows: TGTGCCAGCAGTTACGCCGTAGGGGGCACTGAAGCTTTCTTT. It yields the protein CASSYAVGGTEAFF.

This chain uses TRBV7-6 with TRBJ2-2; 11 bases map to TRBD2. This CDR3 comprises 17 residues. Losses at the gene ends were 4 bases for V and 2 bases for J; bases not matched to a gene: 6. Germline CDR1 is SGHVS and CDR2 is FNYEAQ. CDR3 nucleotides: TGTGCCAGCAGCTCGCCGGGACTAGCGGACAACACCGGGGAGCTGTTTTTT. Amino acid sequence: CASSSPGLADNTGELFF. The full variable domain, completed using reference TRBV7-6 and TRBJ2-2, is GAGVSQSPRYKVTKRGQDVALRCDPISGHVSLYWYRQALGQGPEFLTYFNYEAQQDKSGLPNDRFSAERPEGSISTLTIQRTEQRDSAMYRCASSSPGLADNTGELFFGEGSRLTVL.

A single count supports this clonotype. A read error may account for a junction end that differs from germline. The CDR3 sequence is CTSSLTHYRTIQETQYF. In nucleotides, the CDR3 is TGTACCAGCAGCTTAACCCACTATCGGACGATACAAGAGACCCAGTACTTC. J is TRBJ2-5 and V is TRBV7-9; unclear D gene. This CDR3 is built from 17 residues. The V gene's germline CDR1 is SEHNR and CDR2 FQNEAQ (reference sequence).